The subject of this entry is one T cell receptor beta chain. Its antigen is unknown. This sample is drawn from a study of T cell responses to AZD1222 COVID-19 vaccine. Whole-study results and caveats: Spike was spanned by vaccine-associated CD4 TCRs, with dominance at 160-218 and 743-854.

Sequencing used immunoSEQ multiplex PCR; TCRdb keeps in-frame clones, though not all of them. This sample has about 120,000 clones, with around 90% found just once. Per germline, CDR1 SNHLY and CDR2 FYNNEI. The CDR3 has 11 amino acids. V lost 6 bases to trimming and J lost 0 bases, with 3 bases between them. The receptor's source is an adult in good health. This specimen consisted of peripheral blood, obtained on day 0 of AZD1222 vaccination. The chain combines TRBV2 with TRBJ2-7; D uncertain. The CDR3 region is CASRTSYEQYF. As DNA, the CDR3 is TGTGCCAGCAGAACCTCCTACGAGCAGTACTTC. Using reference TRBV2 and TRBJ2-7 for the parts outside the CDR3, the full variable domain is EPEVTQTPSHQVTQMGQEVILRCVPISNHLYFYWYRQILGQKVEFLVSFYNNEISEKSEIFDDQFSVERPDGSNFTLKIRSTKLEDSAMYFCASRTSYEQYFGPGTRLTVT.